The present T cell receptor (beta chain) was sequenced within a study of control samples from healthy donors and cancer patients. The repertoire was sequenced with immunoSEQ multiplex PCR; TCRdb's copy has only in-frame clones and lacks some. This table holds 93,000 or so clones, roughly 90% found once. The CDR3 runs to 15 residues. V lost 6 bases and J lost 4, with 15 bases in between. Germline V CDR1 and CDR2: MNHEY, SMNVEV (reference sequence). Sequencing input: PBMCs. The rearrangement joins TRBV27 to TRBJ2-2; D might be TRBD2 (5 bases). The clonotype comes from a man between 60 and 75 years old with lung cancer. The CDR3 DNA sequence: TGTGCCAGCAGGACTATGGGCGCAGGCACCGGGGAGCTGTTTTTT. Translated: CASRTMGAGTGELFF.